This entry lists 5 T cell receptor beta chains sequenced from one sample in a study of blood T cells in healthy people across ages. Sample-barcoded 5' priming and a J-beta primer mix drove a second PCR of 7 to 11 cycles. Each CDR3 protein gets one entry after TCRdb re-called the 5' RACE reads with MiXCR. This table has approximately 780,000 distinct CDR3 sequences, roughly 26% appearing once. The sample also formed part of further work on T cells of mothers and their children.

The specimen was blood. These receptors all stem from a boy between 5 and 17 years old in good health.

The V call is TRBV20-1, the J call TRBJ1-2; 7 bases agree with TRBD1. The trim removed 6 bases at V and 2 bases at J, leaving 9 bases unmatched. The CDR3 spans 14 residues. Germline CDR1 and CDR2: DFQATT and SNEGSKA (reference sequence). CDR3 DNA sequence: TGCAGTGCCCCCGGGACAGAGAGGAACTATGGCTACACCTTC. Translated, it gives CSAPGTERNYGYTF.

This clonotype was recorded a few times. The chain links TRBV20-1 to TRBJ2-7; tentative D call: TRBD2 (5 bases). CDR1 and CDR2 (germline): DFQATT, SNEGSKA (reference sequence). The CDR3 is 14 residues long. V lost 1 base and J lost 2, with 12 bases in between. DNA for the CDR3: TGCAGTGCTAGAGCACGAGGGATAGCCTACGAGCAGTACTTC. Its protein product is CSARARGIAYEQYF.

This clonotype occurred a few times. One end of the junction does not line up with germline, which may come from a read error. The chain carries TRBV6-6 and TRBJ1-5; D perhaps matches TRBD1 (5 bases). CDR1 MNHNY and CDR2 SVGAGI come from the germline V gene (reference sequence). The CDR3 is 15 residues long. CDR3 protein: CACSNPEGPNQPQHF. CDR3 bases: TGTGCCTGCAGTAACCCTGAGGGACCGAATCAGCCCCAGCATTTT.

This sequence joins TRBV6-5 and TRBJ2-5; D assignment may be TRBD1 or TRBD2 (5 bases each). V was shortened by 5 bases and J by 5 bases, with 18 bases between the two germline ends. The CDR3 spans 15 residues. Germline V gene sequence: CDR1 MNHEY, CDR2 SVGAGI. DNA for the CDR3: TGTGCCAGCAGTCTTCGGACGGGACCGGGGGAGACCCAGTACTTC. It yields the protein CASSLRTGPGETQYF.

This clonotype was seen a single time. The genes are TRBV28 and TRBJ2-5; a weak D match, TRBD2 (5 bases). The assigned J gene may be wrong: the sequence end matches TRBJ2-7 better. The CDR3 extends over 14 amino acids. The germline V gene has CDR1 MDHEN and CDR2 SYDVKM. CDR3 in amino acids: CASAAASITYEQYF. The CDR3 nucleotides are TGTGCCTCCGCGGCGGCTAGCATAACATACGAGCAGTACTTC.